This T cell receptor beta chain was sequenced in a study of shared clonotypes between healthy human individuals. Study summary: CD4 naive and CD4 memory each took three plates per donor, while CD8 naive took two and CD8 memory one. Regarding the study as a whole: Rarefaction showed sorted-subset sequencing was incomplete despite large depth.

Replicate PCRs for sorted subsets used 200 ng DNA; this equaled tens of thousands of T cell genomes. The protocol was immunoSEQ multiplex PCR, while the TCRdb copy is restricted to in-frame clones and leaves out a portion. The data show millions of clones, around 96% seen once. About this clone: The antigen is undetermined.

Naive CD8 cells lacked CD45RO, underwent positive selection for CCR7 and left out terminally differentiated effector memory CD45RA+ cells. Adult Caucasians living in Nashville, Tennessee made up all of the donors. V lost 5 bases to trimming and J lost 8 bases, with 19 bases between them. Germline values: CDR1 MGHRA, CDR2 YSYEKL. This CDR3 contains 15 residues. The sample consisted of naive CD8+ T cells sorted from blood. The V call is TRBV4-1, the J call TRBJ2-1; D is possibly TRBD1 (5 bases). The TCR sequence derives from a man aged 18-30 years in good health. CDR3 DNA: TGCGCCAGCAGCGAATCCAGTCCTCAAGGGGATGAGCAGTTCTTC. It encodes CASSESSPQGDEQFF.